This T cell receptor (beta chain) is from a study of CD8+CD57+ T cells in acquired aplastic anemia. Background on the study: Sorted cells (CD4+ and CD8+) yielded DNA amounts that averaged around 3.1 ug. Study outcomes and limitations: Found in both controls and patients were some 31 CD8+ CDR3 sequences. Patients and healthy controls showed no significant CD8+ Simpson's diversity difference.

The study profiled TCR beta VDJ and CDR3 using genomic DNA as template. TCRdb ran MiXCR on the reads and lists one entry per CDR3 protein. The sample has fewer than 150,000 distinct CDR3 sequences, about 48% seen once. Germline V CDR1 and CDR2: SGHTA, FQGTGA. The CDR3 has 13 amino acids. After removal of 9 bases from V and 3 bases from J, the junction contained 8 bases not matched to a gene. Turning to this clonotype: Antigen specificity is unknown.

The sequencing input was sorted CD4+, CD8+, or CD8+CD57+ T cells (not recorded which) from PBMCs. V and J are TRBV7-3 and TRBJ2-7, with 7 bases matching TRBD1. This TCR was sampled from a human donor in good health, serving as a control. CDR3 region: CASNRGRNYEQYF. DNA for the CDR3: TGTGCCAGTAACAGGGGACGGAACTACGAGCAGTACTTC.